These 28 T cell receptor beta chains were sequenced from one sample in a study of identical twins. TCRdb processed the 5' RACE reads anew with MiXCR; each CDR3 protein has one entry. The repertoire consists of some 710,000 distinct CDR3 sequences, with approximately 6.1% occurring once and the leading ten covering approximately 2%. Sequences were obtained from naive T cells sorted from blood. These TCRs come from a man aged 18 to 29 in good health.

V usage is TRBV5-1 and J usage is TRBJ1-4; no clear D gene. The V gene lost 0 bases and the J gene lost 4 bases, with 7 bases spanning the gap. Germline-derived CDR1 and CDR2 are SGHRS and YFSETQ. This CDR3 comprises 14 residues. CDR3 amino acids: CASSLVDLNEKLFF. The CDR3 region has the DNA TGCGCCAGCAGCTTGGTGGACCTTAATGAAAAACTGTTTTTT.

The CDR3 here is CASSGAGPNTGELFF. Written as DNA, the CDR3 is TGTGCCAGCAGTGGGGCAGGACCGAACACCGGGGAGCTGTTTTTT. The V and J genes are TRBV25-1 and TRBJ2-2, with D hard to call. The V and J ends lost 4 bases and 0 bases respectively, with 9 bases between them. The CDR3 has 15 amino acids. Germline values: CDR1 MGHDK, CDR2 SYGVNS.

This clonotype was found many times. The rearrangement joins TRBV29-1 to TRBJ2-1; the match to TRBD2 covers 10 bases. The CDR3 covers 15 residues. Germline values: CDR1 SQVTM, CDR2 ANQGSEA. Germline trimming cut 5 bases from V and 5 bases from J; bases unmatched to any gene: 9. The CDR3 region is CSVQVASGSHNEQFF. The DNA for the CDR3 is TGCAGCGTTCAAGTGGCTAGCGGGAGTCACAATGAGCAGTTCTTC.

Concerning this clonotype: A far larger clone is one base from this, pointing to a likely read error. The rearrangement links TRBV25-1 to TRBJ2-3, with D hard to call. The CDR3 contains 12 residues. Germline V gene sequence: CDR1 MGHDK, CDR2 SYGVNS. This CDR3 reads CASSDSTDTQFF. The DNA of the CDR3 is TGTGCCAGCAGTGACAGCACAGATACGCAGTTTTTT. The full variable domain, completed using reference TRBV25-1 and TRBJ2-3, is EADIYQTPRYLVIGTGKKITLECSQTMGHDKMYWYQQDPGMELHLIHYSYGVNSTEKGDLSSESTVSRIRTEHFPLTLESARPSHTSQYLCASSDSTDTQFFGPGTRLTVL.

This clonotype was found many times. The chain joins TRBV29-1 to TRBJ1-1; no firm D call. The V and J ends lost 0 bases and 1 base respectively, with 3 bases between them. This CDR3 contains 12 residues. Germline loops: CDR1 SQVTM, CDR2 ANQGSEA. CDR3 in DNA: TGCAGCGTTGAAGAAAAGAACACTGAAGCTTTCTTT. Translated: CSVEEKNTEAFF. The whole variable domain, remainder taken from reference TRBV29-1 and TRBJ1-1, is SAVISQKPSRDICQRGTSLTIQCQVDSQVTMMFWYRQQPGQSLTLIATANQGSEATYESGFVIDKFPISRPNLTFSTLTVSNMSPEDSSIYLCSVEEKNTEAFFGQGTRLTVV.

The table lists this clonotype with many counts. The gene calls are TRBV7-2 and TRBJ2-1; 7 bases match TRBD1. Trimming cost V 4 bases and J 3 bases; bases outside gene matches: 6. CDR3 length equals 15 residues. Germline CDR1 SGHTA, CDR2 FQGNSA. The CDR3 loop reads CASSSPGQSYNEQFF. The CDR3 region has the DNA TGTGCCAGCAGCTCTCCGGGACAGAGCTACAATGAGCAGTTCTTC.

The chain carries TRBV28 and TRBJ1-1; maybe TRBD1 (5 bases). The V and J ends lost 2 bases and 4 bases respectively, with 8 bases between them. Germline CDR1 reads MDHEN; CDR2 reads SYDVKM. This CDR3 comprises 13 residues. CDR3 sequence (DNA): TGTGCCAGCAGTTTAACCAGGGCCACTGAAGCTTTCTTT. This translates into CASSLTRATEAFF.

The chain joins TRBV20-1 to TRBJ2-5; D could derive from TRBD1 or TRBD2 (5 bases each). The germline gives CDR1 DFQATT, CDR2 SNEGSKA (reference sequence). Trimming took off 3 bases at V and 3 bases at J, with 17 bases between the two ends. This CDR3 is built from 15 residues. The DNA of the CDR3 is TGCAGTGCTAGGGACCTCCGGGACGTGAAAGAGACCCAGTACTTC. This gives the protein CSARDLRDVKETQYF.

The sample holds many counts of this clonotype. This chain connects TRBV7-9 to TRBJ2-5; the match to TRBD2 covers 9 bases. Germline V gene lookup returns CDR1 SEHNR and CDR2 FQNEAQ (reference sequence). The J segment lost 4 bases and the V segment lost 3 bases, leaving 3 bases of the junction unmatched. This CDR3 is built from 14 residues. CDR3 in amino acids: CASSFPTSGETQYF. CDR3 DNA: TGTGCCAGCAGCTTTCCGACTAGCGGAGAGACCCAGTACTTC. Together with reference TRBV7-9 and TRBJ2-5, the CDR3 gives the full variable domain: DTGVSQNPRHKITKRGQNVTFRCDPISEHNRLYWYRQTLGQGPEFLTYFQNEAQLEKSRLLSDRFSAERPKGSFSTLEIQRTEQGDSAMYLCASSFPTSGETQYFGPGTRLLVL.

This clonotype was recorded a few times. V usage is TRBV24-1 and J usage is TRBJ2-2, with D perhaps TRBD2 (6 bases). The CDR3 covers 14 residues. The V gene lost 9 bases and the J gene lost 4 bases, with 14 bases spanning the gap. Germline CDR1 is KGHDR and CDR2 is SFDVKD. The CDR3 bases are TGTGCCACCTGGTCGGGAGTCTCCACCGGGGAGCTGTTTTTT. Its translation: CATWSGVSTGELFF.

This clonotype was seen a handful of times. The chain employs TRBV3-1 and TRBJ2-3; maybe TRBD1 (5 bases). Germline V CDR1 and CDR2: LGHDT, YNNKEL (reference sequence). V gave up 5 bases and J gave up 4 bases, with 10 bases separating them. This CDR3 region has 13 residues. CDR3 DNA: TGTGCCAGCAGCATCAGGGTTCCAGATACGCAGTATTTT. Translation: CASSIRVPDTQYF.

This chain connects TRBV12-3 or TRBV12-4 to TRBJ2-1; the match to TRBD2 covers 14 bases. V shed 6 bases, J shed 3 bases, and the junction held 4 bases outside the gene matches. The CDR3 is made up of 16 amino acids. The CDR3, as DNA: TGTGCCAGCAGACTGGGACTAGCGGGAGTCTACAATGAGCAGTTCTTC. It encodes CASRLGLAGVYNEQFF.

The V and J genes are TRBV12-3 or TRBV12-4 and TRBJ2-5, with D possibly being TRBD1 or TRBD2 (5 bases each). Trimming stripped 7 bases from V and 6 bases from J, with 18 bases between. The CDR3 loop spans 14 amino acids. Written as DNA, the CDR3 is TGTGCCAGCACCACGGGGCTCGATCGGCAGACCCAGTACTTC. Its translation is CASTTGLDRQTQYF.

The sample holds many counts of this clonotype. CDR3 loop: CASSQTGGLQETQYF. The CDR3 DNA reads TGTGCCAGCAGTCAGACAGGGGGCCTTCAAGAGACCCAGTACTTC. This rearrangement joins TRBV6-1 to TRBJ2-5; TRBD1 aligns across 10 bases. CDR1 MNHNS and CDR2 SASEGT come from the germline V gene. V shed 5 bases and J 2 bases; nucleotides not matched to a gene: 5. CDR3 length: 15 residues.

This clonotype was detected only a few times. The chain is built from TRBV5-1 and TRBJ2-5; D is unresolved. The CDR3 has 15 residues. Germline V gene data show CDR1 as SGHRS and CDR2 as YFSETQ. Trimming removed 4 bases at V and 4 bases at J, with 17 bases between. DNA for the CDR3: TGCGCCAGCAGCAGTCAAGGGTTTTCTCTAGAGACCCAGTACTTC. This encodes CASSSQGFSLETQYF.

This clonotype was counted only a few times. The rearrangement links TRBV19 to TRBJ1-2; 7 bases agree with TRBD1. This CDR3 is 12 amino acids long. V dropped 4 bases and J dropped 7; count of bases not matched to a gene: 3. Germline values: CDR1 LNHDA, CDR2 SQIVND (reference sequence). The CDR3 spells CASSSGTAGYTF. CDR3 coding DNA: TGTGCCAGTAGTAGCGGGACAGCTGGCTACACCTTC.

The rearrangement uses TRBV6-1 and TRBJ2-1; unclear D gene. This CDR3 region has 14 residues. V was shortened by 6 bases and J by 8 bases, with 17 bases between the two germline ends. CDR1 and CDR2 (germline): MNHNS, SASEGT. The CDR3 nucleotides read TGTGCCAGCAGCCGCACTATCGACACTCATGAGCAGTTCTTC. It is translated as CASSRTIDTHEQFF.

Worth noting for this clonotype: A read error is possible here, since a much larger clone lies one base away. This chain connects TRBV2 to TRBJ2-1; 11 positions match TRBD2. The CDR3 has 15 amino acids. Germline V gives CDR1 SNHLY, CDR2 FYNNEI. The CDR3 here is CAGRLAGGPGNEQFF. CDR3 in DNA: TGTGCCGGCAGATTAGCGGGAGGGCCGGGCAATGAGCAGTTCTTC.

A few counts support this clonotype. The CDR3 DNA reads as TGTGCCAGCAATCGGCTAGCGGAGGCCTACGAGCAGTACTTC. This encodes CASNRLAEAYEQYF. This rearrangement joins TRBV6-1 to TRBJ2-7; TRBD2 agrees at 7 bases. The CDR3 consists of 14 residues. Looked up from germline, CDR1 is MNHNS and CDR2 is SASEGT. Trimming took 7 bases from V and 2 from J; bases not matched to a gene: 8.

CDR3 loop: CASSKLGTSVFSDTQYF. For the CDR3, the DNA is TGTGCCAGCAGTAAACTCGGGACTAGCGTGTTTTCAGATACGCAGTATTTT. This sequence joins TRBV12-3 or TRBV12-4 and TRBJ2-3; 10 bases are shared with TRBD2. The CDR3 has 17 amino acids. The V gene end was trimmed by 5 bases and the J gene end by 4 bases; junction bases not matched to a gene: 12.

This clonotype has at least ten counts. V is TRBV15 and J is TRBJ2-1; tentatively, D is TRBD2 (5 bases). Germline V gives CDR1 LNHNV, CDR2 YYDKDF (reference sequence). With 1 base removed from V and 6 bases from J, the gap between germline ends came to 7 bases. The CDR3 has 13 amino acids. CDR3 sequence: CATSRGAGNEQFF. DNA for the CDR3: TGTGCCACCAGCAGAGGGGCGGGCAATGAGCAGTTCTTC.

This clonotype was observed many times. V gene TRBV29-1 combines with J gene TRBJ2-3, with D unresolved. V lost 4 bases, J lost 0 bases, and 8 bases lay in between. Germline assignment: CDR1 SQVTM and CDR2 ANQGSEA. The CDR3 has 13 amino acids. CDR3 DNA: TGCAGCGTTGCAGGCAAAAGCACAGATACGCAGTATTTT. It is translated as CSVAGKSTDTQYF.

This clonotype was recorded at least ten times. The J gene is TRBJ2-1, the V gene TRBV7-7; D is perhaps TRBD2 (5 bases). V was clipped by 1 base and J by 8 bases, with 12 bases between them. CDR1 and CDR2 (germline): SSHAT, FNYEAQ (reference sequence). There are 14 residues in the CDR3. The CDR3 reads CASSLELSGDEQFF. The CDR3 DNA follows: TGTGCCAGCAGCTTAGAATTAAGCGGAGATGAGCAGTTCTTC. Looking up the rest from reference TRBV7-7 and TRBJ2-1 gives the full variable domain: GAGVSQSPRYKVTKRGQDVTLRCDPISSHATLYWYQQALGQGPEFLTYFNYEAQPDKSGLPSDRFSAERPEGSISTLTIQRTEQRDSAMYRCASSLELSGDEQFFGPGTRLTVL.

This clonotype was seen a handful of times. The gene calls are TRBV7-9 and TRBJ2-6; no reliable D call. Trimming removed 3 bases at V and 1 base at J, with 10 bases between. Germline loops: CDR1 SEHNR, CDR2 FQNEAQ (reference sequence). The CDR3 is 16 amino acids. The CDR3 DNA reads as TGTGCCAGCAGCTTTTGGATAACTTCTGGGGCCAACGTCCTGACTTTC. This sequence encodes CASSFWITSGANVLTF. Looking up the rest from reference TRBV7-9 and TRBJ2-6 gives the full variable domain: DTGVSQNPRHKITKRGQNVTFRCDPISEHNRLYWYRQTLGQGPEFLTYFQNEAQLEKSRLLSDRFSAERPKGSFSTLEIQRTEQGDSAMYLCASSFWITSGANVLTFGAGSRLTVL.

This clonotype was observed at least ten times. V is TRBV5-1 and J is TRBJ2-1; 13 bases match TRBD2. In germline, CDR1 is SGHRS, CDR2 YFSETQ. The V and J ends lost 3 bases and 4 bases, in that order; junction bases with no gene match: 4. CDR3 length: 16 amino acids. For the CDR3, the DNA is TGCGCCAGCAGCTCCGGGACTAGCGGGAAGTACAATGAGCAGTTCTTC. Its protein product is CASSSGTSGKYNEQFF.

V gene TRBV12-3 or TRBV12-4 combines with J gene TRBJ2-1, with a weak D call TRBD2 (6 bases). The V and J ends lost 2 bases and 2 bases respectively, with 16 bases between them. This CDR3 contains 17 residues. The CDR3 DNA reads as TGTGCCAGCAGTTTAAGGGTAGCGGCTACACCCTACAATGAGCAGTTCTTC. Residues: CASSLRVAATPYNEQFF.

This clonotype occurred a few times. The chain carries TRBV19 and TRBJ2-1; TRBD2 agrees at 11 bases. The V gene's germline CDR1 is LNHDA and CDR2 SQIVND (reference sequence). The junction had 4 bases not matched to a gene; V was cut back by 2 bases and J by 4 bases. The CDR3 is 16 residues long. The DNA of the CDR3 is TGTGCCAGTAGTATACGGACTAGCGGGTCTTACAATGAGCAGTTCTTC. Its translation is CASSIRTSGSYNEQFF. Full variable domain (missing parts from reference TRBV19 and TRBJ2-1): DGGITQSPKYLFRKEGQNVTLSCEQNLNHDAMYWYRQDPGQGLRLIYYSQIVNDFQKGDIAEGYSVSREKKESFPLTVTSAQKNPTAFYLCASSIRTSGSYNEQFFGPGTRLTVL.

This clonotype was seen many times. This chain links TRBV5-1 with TRBJ2-7; TRBD2 matches at 7 bases. Per the germline V gene, CDR1 is SGHRS and CDR2 is YFSETQ. This CDR3 has 13 amino acids. V trimming: 5 bases; J trimming: 1 base; junction bases outside the gene matches: 3. CDR3 in amino acids: CASRSSGSYEQYF. The CDR3 DNA reads as TGCGCCAGCAGATCTAGCGGTTCCTACGAGCAGTACTTC.